The 27 T cell receptor beta chains in this list originate from one sample, sequenced in a study of cytomegalovirus exposure and HLA in healthy donors. The method was immunoSEQ multiplex PCR; TCRdb's version includes in-frame clones alone and lacks a portion of them. The table shows roughly 95,000 clones, with 85% occurring only once. The sequencing input was PBMCs. The receptors originated from a man aged 18 to 30 in good health and CMV-seropositive.

This sequence joins TRBV19 and TRBJ2-5, with 9 nucleotides matching TRBD2. Trimming took 3 bases from V and 4 from J; bases not matched to a gene: 6. There are 15 residues in the CDR3. Germline V CDR1 and CDR2: LNHDA, SQIVND (reference sequence). The CDR3 region is CASSIGPAGGETQYF. CDR3 DNA sequence: TGTGCCAGTAGTATCGGGCCAGCGGGGGGAGAGACCCAGTACTTC. The full variable domain, rest sourced from reference TRBV19 and TRBJ2-5, is DGGITQSPKYLFRKEGQNVTLSCEQNLNHDAMYWYRQDPGQGLRLIYYSQIVNDFQKGDIAEGYSVSREKKESFPLTVTSAQKNPTAFYLCASSIGPAGGETQYFGPGTRLLVL.

This rearrangement joins TRBV19 to TRBJ1-5, with D tentatively TRBD1 (5 bases). Germline-derived CDR1 and CDR2 are LNHDA and SQIVND (reference sequence). V was pared by 3 bases and J by 1 base, with 19 bases between. This CDR3 spans 18 amino acids. In DNA, the CDR3 is TGTGCCAGTAGTATTAATGTGTGGGACTCAGGGAGCAATCAGCCCCAGCATTTT. This codes for CASSINVWDSGSNQPQHF.

This chain uses TRBV2 with TRBJ2-5, with 7 positions matching TRBD2. The V gene end was trimmed by 4 bases and the J gene end by 1 base; junction bases not matched to a gene: 9. The CDR3 runs 16 residues. Germline V CDR1 and CDR2: SNHLY, FYNNEI. The CDR3 sequence: CASSVTASGGQETQYF. CDR3 coding DNA: TGTGCCAGCAGTGTTACGGCTAGCGGAGGCCAAGAGACCCAGTACTTC.

The gene calls are TRBV28 and TRBJ2-7, with 8 nucleotides matching TRBD1. Germline-derived CDR1 and CDR2 are MDHEN and SYDVKM. V was pared by 5 bases and J by 5 bases, with 8 bases of the junction left unmatched. The CDR3 sequence is 14 residues long. In nucleotides, the CDR3 is TGTGCCAGCAGTCCCCGGACAGGGATCCACGAGCAGTACTTC. Translation: CASSPRTGIHEQYF.

V and J are TRBV18 and TRBJ2-3; 8 bases map to TRBD1. V lost 3 bases to trimming and J lost 3 bases; unmatched junction nucleotides: 8. Looked up from germline, CDR1 is KGHSH and CDR2 is LQKENI. CDR3 length: 16 amino acids. The CDR3 DNA follows: TGTGCCAGCTCACCTAGACAGGGGATAGAGACAGATACGCAGTATTTT. This codes for CASSPRQGIETDTQYF.

This chain links TRBV15 with TRBJ1-5, with D unclear. In germline, CDR1 is LNHNV, CDR2 YYDKDF (reference sequence). V was trimmed by 1 base and J by 2 bases, leaving 6 bases between them. CDR3 length equals 14 residues. This chain's CDR3 is CATSRAVGNQPQHF. The CDR3 coding sequence is TGTGCCACCAGCAGAGCAGTCGGCAATCAGCCCCAGCATTTT.

The genes are TRBV30 and TRBJ1-5; the match to TRBD1 covers 8 bases. CDR1 and CDR2 from the germline V gene are GTSNPN and SVGIG (reference sequence). Losses at the gene ends were 1 base for V and 7 bases for J; bases not matched to a gene: 9. The CDR3 runs 15 residues. The CDR3 sequence: CAWSAGRGPHQPQHF. CDR3 sequence (DNA): TGTGCCTGGAGTGCCGGCAGGGGGCCTCACCAGCCCCAGCATTTT.

This chain uses TRBV7-2 with TRBJ1-3; maybe TRBD1 (5 bases). V was clipped by 3 bases and J by 3 bases, with 15 bases between them. The length of the CDR3 is 16 residues. Looked up from germline, CDR1 is SGHTA and CDR2 is FQGNSA. The CDR3 DNA follows: TGTGCCAGCAGCTTTAGACAGTCCTCATATGGAAACACCATATATTTT. Its protein is CASSFRQSSYGNTIYF.

This clone was counted many times. The rearrangement joins TRBV7-2 to TRBJ1-2; 7 bases are shared with TRBD1. This CDR3 comprises 15 residues. Germline V gene sequence: CDR1 SGHTA, CDR2 FQGNSA. V was pared by 1 base and J by 10 bases, with 12 bases of the junction left unmatched. This CDR3 is CASSLVLGQPAFYTF. CDR3 nucleotides: TGTGCCAGCAGCTTAGTCTTGGGACAGCCAGCTTTCTACACCTTC.

The genes are TRBV5-6 and TRBJ2-7; perhaps TRBD2 as D (6 bases). The CDR3 contains 16 residues. The germline V gene has CDR1 SGHDT and CDR2 YYEEEE. V was clipped by 3 bases and J by 0 bases, with 16 bases between them. The CDR3 spells CASSSLAEISSYEQYV. The CDR3 DNA follows: TGTGCCAGCAGCTCATTAGCGGAAATAAGCTCCTACGAGCAGTACGTC.

This clone was found once. The rearrangement uses TRBV6-1 and TRBJ1-2; D gene ambiguous. Trimming shortened V by 3 bases and J by 2 bases, and 13 bases separated the two germline ends. CDR1 and CDR2 from the germline V gene are MNHNS and SASEGT. This CDR3 is 15 amino acids long. CDR3 bases: TGTGCCAGCAGTGAGCGGTATCTATCGAACTATGGCTACACCTTC. Translation: CASSERYLSNYGYTF.

The genes are TRBV9 and TRBJ2-1; D remains ambiguous. CDR3 length: 14 residues. Germline V gene lookup returns CDR1 SGDLS and CDR2 YYNGEE. Trimming left V 0 bases short and J 2 bases short, with 6 bases between. The CDR3 sequence: CASSVGLAYNEQFF. The CDR3 DNA sequence: TGTGCCAGCAGCGTAGGTCTAGCCTACAATGAGCAGTTCTTC.

The chain is built from TRBV29-1 and TRBJ1-1, with D possibly TRBD1 on 5 matching bases. With 4 bases removed from V and 1 base from J, the gap between germline ends came to 13 bases. Germline CDR1 and CDR2: SQVTM and ANQGSEA. This CDR3 has 14 residues. The CDR3 DNA sequence: TGCAGCGTTGCCAATCAGGGCTGGAACACTGAAGCTTTCTTT. Its translation is CSVANQGWNTEAFF.

The chain carries TRBV28 and TRBJ1-1; D perhaps matches TRBD1 (6 bases). CDR3 size: 14 residues. Germline CDR1 and CDR2: MDHEN and SYDVKM. Trimming removed 10 bases from V and 5 bases from J, with 20 bases in between. The CDR3 coding sequence is TGTGCCACCACGCGGGGGGCCGGTATAACTGAAGCTTTCTTT. This encodes CATTRGAGITEAFF.

The chain joins TRBV27 to TRBJ1-1, with TRBD1 as a possible D gene (6 bases). CDR1 MNHEY and CDR2 SMNVEV come from the germline V gene (reference sequence). V lost 4 bases, J lost 4 bases, and 13 bases lay in between. This CDR3 spans 14 amino acids. This CDR3 is CASSSQGRVTEAFF. CDR3 DNA: TGTGCCAGCAGTTCCCAGGGGAGGGTCACTGAAGCTTTCTTT.

The rearrangement joins TRBV23-1 to TRBJ2-1, with TRBD2 matching 16 bases. TRBV23-1 counts as an open reading frame of uncertain function. V trimming: 3 bases; J trimming: 0 bases; junction bases outside the gene matches: 17. This CDR3 contains 23 residues. CDR3 sequence reads: CASSHLFLGLAGGPLRSYNEQFF. DNA for the CDR3: TGCGCCAGCAGTCACCTCTTCTTGGGACTAGCGGGAGGGCCATTACGCTCCTACAATGAGCAGTTCTTC.

The rearrangement links TRBV27 to TRBJ1-1; no definite D call. CDR1 is MNHEY and CDR2 is SMNVEV in the germline V gene (reference sequence). Trimming removed 4 bases at V and 5 bases at J, with 20 bases between. This CDR3 spans 16 amino acids. Here the CDR3 reads CASSSLPQFRWTEAFF. As DNA, the CDR3 is TGTGCCAGCAGTTCACTACCGCAATTTAGGTGGACTGAAGCTTTCTTT.

V and J are TRBV9 and TRBJ1-1; D is unresolved. The CDR3 consists of 14 residues. From germline, CDR1 is SGDLS and CDR2 YYNGEE. V was cut by 0 bases and J by 3 bases, with 9 bases left in between. CDR3 residues: CASSVATEDTEAFF. In DNA form, the CDR3 reads TGTGCCAGCAGCGTAGCTACGGAGGACACTGAAGCTTTCTTT.

The V call is TRBV11-2, the J call TRBJ2-2; 8 nucleotides line up with TRBD2. Trimming cost V 3 bases and J 0 bases; bases outside gene matches: 0. The length of the CDR3 is 15 residues. Germline loops: CDR1 SGHAT, CDR2 FQNNGV. DNA of the CDR3: TGTGCCAGCAGCTTGGGACTAGCGAACACCGGGGAGCTGTTTTTT. This translates into CASSLGLANTGELFF.

The chain is built from TRBV5-1 and TRBJ2-1; a weak D match, TRBD1 (7 bases). This CDR3 region has 17 residues. Germline CDR1 is SGHRS and CDR2 is YFSETQ. Trimming removed 0 bases at V and 0 bases at J, with 13 bases between. The CDR3 loop is CASSLDPGGSSYNEQFF. For the CDR3, the DNA is TGCGCCAGCAGCTTGGATCCAGGGGGGAGCTCCTACAATGAGCAGTTCTTC.

The chain employs TRBV5-4 and TRBJ2-1, with 13 bases matching TRBD2. The CDR3 loop spans 15 amino acids. CDR1 is SGHNT, CDR2 YYREEE, per germline (reference sequence). After removal of 4 bases from V and 7 bases from J, the junction contained 5 bases not matched to a gene. CDR3 amino acids: CASSPGTSGTNEQFF. The CDR3 DNA reads as TGTGCCAGCAGCCCCGGGACTAGCGGGACAAATGAGCAGTTCTTC.

This chain connects TRBV14 to TRBJ2-1, with D unresolved. CDR3 length: 12 amino acids. Looked up from germline, CDR1 is SGHDN and CDR2 is FVKESK. Trimming cost V 4 bases and J 5 bases, with 6 bases left between them. Here the CDR3 reads CASSLHNNEQFF. The CDR3 region has the DNA TGTGCCAGCAGCCTACATAACAATGAGCAGTTCTTC. Using reference TRBV14 and TRBJ2-1 for the parts outside the CDR3, the full variable domain is EAGVTQFPSHSVIEKGQTVTLRCDPISGHDNLYWYRRVMGKEIKFLLHFVKESKQDESGMPNNRFLAERTGGTYSTLKVQPAELEDSGVYFCASSLHNNEQFFGPGTRLTVL.

The chain recombines TRBV19 with TRBJ1-2, with a weak D call TRBD1 (5 bases). Germline-derived CDR1 and CDR2 are LNHDA and SQIVND (reference sequence). This CDR3 contains 15 residues. Trimming took 3 bases from V and 2 from J, leaving 13 bases between them. CDR3 coding DNA: TGTGCCAGTAGTATGGGGGAGGCAGTGAACTATGGCTACACCTTC. Its protein product is CASSMGEAVNYGYTF.

The chain carries TRBV19 and TRBJ2-1, with D perhaps TRBD1 (5 bases). V gave up 3 bases and J gave up 11 bases, with 11 bases separating them. The CDR3 loop spans 12 amino acids. Looked up from germline, CDR1 is LNHDA and CDR2 is SQIVND (reference sequence). The CDR3 loop reads CASSISDSQQFF. Here the CDR3 DNA reads TGTGCCAGTAGTATTTCCGACAGTCAGCAGTTCTTC.

The CDR3, as DNA: TGTGCCAGCAGCTTCGAGGAGACCCAGTACTTC. Its translation is CASSFEETQYF. The chain links TRBV5-4 to TRBJ2-5; D is ambiguous. The length of the CDR3 is 11 residues. V was pared by 2 bases and J by 5 bases, with 4 bases between. Germline assignment: CDR1 SGHNT and CDR2 YYREEE (reference sequence).

The gene calls are TRBV27 and TRBJ1-2, with TRBD1 as a possible D gene (6 bases). With 5 bases removed from V and 5 bases from J, the gap between germline ends came to 12 bases. The germline V gene encodes CDR1 MNHEY and CDR2 SMNVEV (reference sequence). There are 13 residues in the CDR3. CDR3 sequence (DNA): TGTGCCAGCAGTCCCCAAACAGGGTATGGCTACACCTTC. It translates to CASSPQTGYGYTF.

The chain recombines TRBV28 with TRBJ1-1; no firm D call. Germline CDR1 MDHEN, CDR2 SYDVKM. CDR3 length equals 13 residues. Trimming cost V 2 bases and J 4 bases, with 8 bases left between them. The CDR3 loop is CASSLEQSTEAFF. The CDR3 DNA sequence: TGTGCCAGCAGTTTAGAACAGAGCACTGAAGCTTTCTTT. Variable domain in full (rest from reference TRBV28 and TRBJ1-1): DVKVTQSSRYLVKRTGEKVFLECVQDMDHENMFWYRQDPGLGLRLIYFSYDVKMKEKGDIPEGYSVSREKKERFSLILESASTNQTSMYLCASSLEQSTEAFFGQGTRLTVV.